Listed here are 25 T cell receptor beta chains from one sample, sequenced in a study of CD8 T cells in ankylosing spondylitis. TCRdb reprocessed the 5' RACE reads with MiXCR, giving one entry per CDR3 protein. Of 300,000 to 400,000 distinct CDR3 sequences detected, 14% to 15% appear once; the ten largest clones hold 1.1%. Material for sequencing was blood, either unsorted or a sorted T cell fraction (not recorded which). The receptors derive from a male donor with ankylosing spondylitis or in good health (not recorded which).

The chain has TRBV7-2 and TRBJ2-7, with TRBD1 matching 7 bases. Germline assignment: CDR1 SGHTA and CDR2 FQGNSA. CDR3 length: 15 amino acids. Germline trimming cut 2 bases from V and 4 bases from J; bases unmatched to any gene: 8. The CDR3 protein is CASSLRTGGAYEQYF. CDR3 DNA: TGTGCCAGCAGCTTACGGACAGGTGGGGCGTACGAGCAGTACTTC. Full variable domain (missing parts from reference TRBV7-2 and TRBJ2-7): GAGVSQSPSNKVTEKGKDVELRCDPISGHTALYWYRQSLGQGLEFLIYFQGNSAPDKSGLPSDRFSAERTGGSVSTLTIQRTQQEDSAVYLCASSLRTGGAYEQYFGPGTRLTVT.

In nucleotides, the CDR3 is TGCGCCAGCAGCGATAGTATAAGCGGGGGTCAAGACAATGAGCAGTTCTTC. Translated: CASSDSISGGQDNEQFF. J is TRBJ2-1 and V is TRBV5-1, with 8 bases aligning to TRBD2. This CDR3 spans 17 amino acids. After removal of 4 bases from V and 5 bases from J, the junction contained 14 bases not matched to a gene. From germline, CDR1 is SGHRS and CDR2 YFSETQ.

This chain connects TRBV2 to TRBJ2-2; D is possibly TRBD2 (6 bases). Trimming left V 8 bases short and J 0 bases short, with 10 bases between. Per the germline V gene, CDR1 is SNHLY and CDR2 is FYNNEI. CDR3 length equals 14 residues. This CDR3 reads CASRVAANTGELFF. The CDR3 region has the DNA TGTGCCAGCCGTGTAGCGGCGAACACCGGGGAGCTGTTTTTT.

This chain links TRBV4-1 with TRBJ1-1; no firm D call. The germline V and J ends were trimmed by 1 base and 2 bases, with 8 bases remaining between them. This CDR3 spans 14 amino acids. CDR1 and CDR2 from the germline V gene are MGHRA and YSYEKL. The CDR3 protein is CASSQGETNTEAFF. The CDR3 DNA follows: TGCGCCAGCAGCCAAGGCGAAACAAACACTGAAGCTTTCTTT.

This clonotype occurred a few times. The chain uses TRBV29-1 and TRBJ1-5; 7 bases fit TRBD1. Germline CDR1 SQVTM, CDR2 ANQGSEA. Trimming cost V 4 bases and J 7 bases; bases outside gene matches: 7. This CDR3 comprises 13 residues. CDR3 loop: CSVATAGGQPQHF. CDR3 bases: TGCAGCGTTGCCACCGCAGGGGGACAGCCCCAGCATTTT.

The gene calls are TRBV3-1 and TRBJ2-2; unclear D gene. Trimming shortened V by 5 bases and J by 1 base, and 17 bases separated the two germline ends. This CDR3 contains 17 residues. Germline values: CDR1 LGHDT, CDR2 YNNKEL (reference sequence). The CDR3 loop reads CASSFPPSYMNTGELFF. CDR3 DNA: TGTGCCAGCAGCTTTCCCCCGTCGTACATGAACACCGGGGAGCTGTTTTTT. Full variable domain (missing parts from reference TRBV3-1 and TRBJ2-2): DTAVSQTPKYLVTQMGNDKSIKCEQNLGHDTMYWYKQDSKKFLKIMFSYNNKELIINETVPNRFSPKSPDKAHLNLHINSLELGDSAVYFCASSFPPSYMNTGELFFGEGSRLTVL.

This clonotype has only a few counts. The chain carries TRBV6-1 and TRBJ2-2; 11 nucleotides match TRBD2. The CDR3 is made up of 15 amino acids. V was clipped by 10 bases and J by 5 bases; unmatched bases: 9. CDR1 and CDR2 from the germline V gene are MNHNS and SASEGT. CDR3 region: CATLTSGMGTGELFF. Here the CDR3 DNA reads TGTGCCACCTTGACTAGCGGGATGGGGACCGGGGAGCTGTTTTTT.

This chain uses TRBV12-3 or TRBV12-4 with TRBJ2-5, with 7 positions matching TRBD2. This CDR3 has 15 amino acids. The V segment lost 6 bases and the J segment 5 bases; nucleotides outside the gene matches: 12. CDR3 sequence: CASSWSGTGRETQYF. CDR3 DNA: TGTGCCAGCAGCTGGAGCGGGACCGGGAGGGAGACCCAGTACTTC.

This clonotype was counted between two and nine times. The rearrangement links TRBV10-3 to TRBJ1-1; no clear D gene. CDR1 ENHRY and CDR2 SYGVKD come from the germline V gene. CDR3 length: 13 amino acids. V gave up 3 bases and J gave up 5 bases, with 10 bases separating them. The CDR3 nucleotides read TGTGCCATCAGTGAATTTGGGGTAACTGAAGCTTTCTTT. Translating gives CAISEFGVTEAFF.

The chain uses TRBV5-1 and TRBJ1-3; a possible D gene is TRBD1 (5 bases). V was pared by 2 bases and J by 0 bases, with 9 bases between. CDR1 SGHRS and CDR2 YFSETQ come from the germline V gene. The CDR3 totals 15 residues. The CDR3: CASSFEGASGNTIYF. The CDR3 DNA follows: TGCGCCAGCAGCTTCGAAGGGGCCTCTGGAAACACCATATATTTT.

The V and J genes are TRBV3-1 and TRBJ1-2, with 8 bases identical to TRBD1. This CDR3 is 14 amino acids long. From germline, CDR1 is LGHDT and CDR2 YNNKEL (reference sequence). V dropped 6 bases and J dropped 6; count of bases not matched to a gene: 9. CDR3 sequence: CASRPTGGSHGYTF. The CDR3 nucleotides are TGTGCCAGCAGGCCAACAGGGGGAAGTCATGGCTACACCTTC.

The V and J genes are TRBV21-1 and TRBJ1-1. TRBV21-1 is a pseudogene. The CDR3 spans 14 residues. The CDR3: CASSPRVWSPEAFF. In nucleotides, the CDR3 is TGTGCCAGCAGCCCGCGGGTGTGGAGCCCTGAAGCTTTCTTT.

This clonotype was found a few times. The V and J genes are TRBV7-8 and TRBJ2-7, with 7 bases matching TRBD1. Germline lookup yields CDR1 SGHVS and CDR2 FQNEAQ. The CDR3 totals 13 residues. V shed 3 bases, J shed 3 bases, and the junction held 2 bases outside the gene matches. CDR3 DNA sequence: TGTGCCAGCAGCTTCGGGACAGACTACGAGCAGTACTTC. This translates into CASSFGTDYEQYF.

This clonotype was recorded at least ten times. The J gene is TRBJ1-1, the V gene TRBV4-1; weak D call: TRBD1 (5 bases). The germline CDR1 and CDR2 sequences are MGHRA and YSYEKL. Trimming stripped 3 bases from V and 12 bases from J, with 11 bases between. CDR3 length equals 11 residues. CDR3: CASSQGGKPFF. The DNA for the CDR3 is TGCGCCAGCAGCCAGGGGGGGAAACCTTTCTTT.

This clonotype has more than one count but fewer than ten. This chain joins TRBV12-3 or TRBV12-4 and TRBJ1-2, with 8 bases fitting TRBD1. The V segment lost 3 bases and the J segment 2 bases; nucleotides outside the gene matches: 2. There are 14 residues in the CDR3. The CDR3 is CASSFRGRNYGYTF. In DNA form, the CDR3 reads TGTGCCAGCAGTTTCAGGGGGCGGAACTATGGCTACACCTTC.

This clonotype was observed a few times. This rearrangement joins TRBV5-1 to TRBJ1-6; TRBD1 matches 7 bases. CDR1 SGHRS and CDR2 YFSETQ come from the germline V gene. Trimming cost V 3 bases and J 3 bases; bases outside gene matches: 6. The CDR3 has 16 residues. In DNA form, the CDR3 reads TGCGCCAGCAGCTCCTACAGGGGAGACTATAATTCACCCCTCCACTTT. Amino acids: CASSSYRGDYNSPLHF.

This clonotype has at least ten counts. The V and J genes are TRBV12-3 or TRBV12-4 and TRBJ2-1; the D gene could be TRBD1 or TRBD2 (6 bases each). Between the trimmed V and J ends, which lost 1 base and 1 base, there was a span of 8 bases. This CDR3 has 15 residues. The DNA for the CDR3 is TGTGCCAGCAGTTTAGGGGGGGCTTCCTACAATGAGCAGTTCTTC. Its translation is CASSLGGASYNEQFF.

The V gene is TRBV30, the J gene TRBJ2-1; TRBD2 aligns across 10 bases. Germline CDR1 GTSNPN, CDR2 SVGIG (reference sequence). The J segment lost 15 bases and the V segment lost 0 bases, leaving 8 bases of the junction unmatched. The CDR3 contains 13 residues. CDR3 sequence reads: CAWSVAERGGRFF. The CDR3 coding sequence is TGTGCCTGGAGTGTAGCCGAGCGGGGGGGCCGGTTCTTC.

This clonotype was counted only a few times. V and J are TRBV2 and TRBJ2-1; D is ambiguous. CDR3 length: 15 amino acids. V shed 3 bases and J shed 8 bases, with 17 bases lying between them. From germline, CDR1 is SNHLY and CDR2 FYNNEI. In DNA, the CDR3 is TGTGCCAGCAGTGATCCCGCGGAATCGGTCGATGAGCAGTTCTTC. Its protein product is CASSDPAESVDEQFF.

In this sample, this clonotype turned up once. The chain recombines TRBV7-6 with TRBJ1-4; 7 bases align to TRBD1. CDR1 is SGHVS and CDR2 is FNYEAQ in the germline V gene. The junction had 19 bases not matched to a gene; V was cut back by 6 bases and J by 12 bases. The CDR3 is 16 amino acids. This CDR3 reads CASSNDLLTGFAELFF. CDR3 sequence (DNA): TGTGCCAGCAGTAACGACCTACTGACAGGGTTTGCGGAACTGTTTTTT.

The V gene is TRBV2, the J gene TRBJ2-7; 11 bases align to TRBD2. The length of the CDR3 is 15 residues. V trimming: 7 bases; J trimming: 3 bases; junction bases outside the gene matches: 8. In germline, CDR1 is SNHLY, CDR2 FYNNEI. This chain's CDR3 is CASMVTSGVVYEQYF. CDR3 bases: TGTGCCAGCATGGTGACTAGCGGGGTTGTCTACGAGCAGTACTTC.

This clonotype was seen ten or more times. The genes are TRBV20-1 and TRBJ2-6; no clear D. V shed 3 bases and J shed 0 bases, with 6 bases lying between them. CDR3 size: 14 residues. CDR1 is DFQATT, CDR2 SNEGSKA, per germline (reference sequence). CDR3 bases: TGCAGTGCTAGCGCAGGCTCTGGGGCCAACGTCCTGACTTTC. Translation: CSASAGSGANVLTF.

This clonotype was counted between two and nine times. V gene TRBV12-3 or TRBV12-4 combines with J gene TRBJ1-5; D remains ambiguous. This CDR3 is built from 14 residues. Trimming pared 5 bases from V and 2 bases from J, leaving 10 bases between. Here the CDR3 DNA reads TGTGCCAGCAGTACCGACGGGGGCAATCAGCCCCAGCATTTT. It is translated as CASSTDGGNQPQHF.

This clonotype has more than one count but fewer than ten. The CDR3 DNA reads as TGTGCCAGCTCACCGGGACAGGTAGCAAAGCGGTACTTC. Amino acid sequence: CASSPGQVAKRYF. The chain is built from TRBV18 and TRBJ2-7, with 8 bases fitting TRBD1. V dropped 3 bases and J dropped 12; count of bases not matched to a gene: 10. Germline V CDR1 and CDR2: KGHSH, LQKENI. This CDR3 region has 13 residues.

This clonotype turned up a few times. This rearrangement joins TRBV13 to TRBJ2-1, with 10 bases fitting TRBD2. The CDR3 extends over 14 amino acids. Unmatched junction bases numbered 6, after V lost 6 bases and J lost 7 bases. Per germline, CDR1 PRHDT and CDR2 FYEKMQ (reference sequence). The CDR3 is CASRGLALNNEQFF. CDR3 nucleotide sequence: TGTGCCAGCAGGGGACTAGCGCTGAATAATGAGCAGTTCTTC.